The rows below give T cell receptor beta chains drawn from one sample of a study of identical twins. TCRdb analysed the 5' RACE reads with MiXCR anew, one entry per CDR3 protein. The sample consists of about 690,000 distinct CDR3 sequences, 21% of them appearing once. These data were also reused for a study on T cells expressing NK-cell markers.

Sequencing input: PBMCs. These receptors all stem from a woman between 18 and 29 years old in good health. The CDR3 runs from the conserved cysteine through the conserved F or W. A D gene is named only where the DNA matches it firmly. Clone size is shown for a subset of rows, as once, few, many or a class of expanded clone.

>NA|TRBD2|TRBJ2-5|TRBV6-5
CASSYSGRETQYF
TGTGCCAGCAGTTACTCCGGGAGGGAGACCCAGTACTTC
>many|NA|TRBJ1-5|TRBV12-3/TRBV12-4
CASSLGVGDQPQHF
TGTGCCAGCAGTTTAGGGGTCGGGGATCAGCCCCAGCATTTT
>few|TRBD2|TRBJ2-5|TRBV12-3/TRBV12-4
CASSSAGGGETQYF
TGTGCCAGCAGCTCCGCGGGGGGTGGTGAGACCCAGTACTTC
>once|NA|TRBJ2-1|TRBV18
CASANGAGPYNEQFF
TGTGCCAGCGCGAACGGGGCGGGTCCTTACAATGAGCAGTTCTTC
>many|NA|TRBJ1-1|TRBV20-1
CSAEGGTEAFF
TGCAGTGCTGAAGGGGGAACTGAAGCTTTCTTT
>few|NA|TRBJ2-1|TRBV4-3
CASSQDLGGLDEQFF
TGCGCCAGCAGCCAAGATCTTGGGGGTTTGGATGAGCAGTTCTTC
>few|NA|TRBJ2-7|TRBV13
CASSLERNSYEQYF
TGTGCCAGCAGCTTAGAACGGAACTCCTACGAGCAGTACTTC
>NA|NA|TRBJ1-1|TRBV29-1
CTVRVDAGSTEAFF
TGCACCGTCAGGGTGGACGCGGGGTCCACTGAAGCTTTCTTT
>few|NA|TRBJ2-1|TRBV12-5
CASGSPGGNEQFF
TGTGCTAGTGGTTCCCCGGGCGGGAATGAGCAGTTCTTC
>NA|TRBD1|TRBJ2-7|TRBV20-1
CSARDPGTGILWEQYF
TGCAGTGCTAGAGATCCTGGGACAGGGATATTGTGGGAGCAGTACTTC
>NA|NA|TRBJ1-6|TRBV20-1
CSASRGVNSPLHF
TGCAGTGCTAGTAGAGGGGTTAATTCACCCCTCCACTTT
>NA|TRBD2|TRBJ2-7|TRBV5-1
CASSLVRGGVDEQYF
TGCGCCAGCAGCTTGGTCCGGGGGGGCGTGGACGAGCAGTACTTC
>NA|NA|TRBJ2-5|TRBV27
CASSPRMDETQYF
TGTGCCAGCAGTCCGCGGATGGATGAGACCCAGTACTTC
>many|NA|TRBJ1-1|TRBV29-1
CSVEDSTEAFF
TGCAGCGTTGAAGATAGTACTGAAGCTTTCTTT
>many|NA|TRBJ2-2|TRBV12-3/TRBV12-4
CASSLWGDETGELFF
TGTGCCAGCAGCCTTTGGGGAGACGAGACCGGGGAGCTGTTTTTT
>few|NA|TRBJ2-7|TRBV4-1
CASSQGVTYEQYF
TGCGCCAGCAGCCAAGGGGTTACCTACGAGCAGTACTTC
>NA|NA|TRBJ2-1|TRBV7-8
CASSPSPGPNEQFF
TGTGCCAGCAGCCCGTCTCCGGGGCCCAATGAGCAGTTCTTC
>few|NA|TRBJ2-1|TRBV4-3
CASSQDAGGMSSYNEQFF
TGCGCCAGCAGCCAAGATGCTGGCGGGATGAGCTCCTACAATGAGCAGTTCTTC
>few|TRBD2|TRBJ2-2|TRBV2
CASTLGLAVGELFF
TGTGCCAGCACCCTTGGACTAGCGGTTGGGGAGCTGTTTTTT
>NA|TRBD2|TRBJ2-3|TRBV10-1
CASSGARAGGPPDTQYF
TGCGCCAGCAGTGGAGCTCGAGCGGGAGGCCCACCAGATACGCAGTATTTT
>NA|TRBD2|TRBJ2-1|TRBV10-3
CAISESIGAGAYNEQFF
TGTGCCATCAGTGAGTCGATTGGAGCGGGGGCCTACAATGAGCAGTTCTTC
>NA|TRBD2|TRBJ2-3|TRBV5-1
CASSATTYYSLAGLTDTQYF
TGCGCCAGCAGCGCGACTACCTACTACTCACTAGCGGGCCTCACAGATACGCAGTATTTT
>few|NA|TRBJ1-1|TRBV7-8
CASSLPEQGWSTEAFF
TGTGCCAGCAGCTTACCCGAACAGGGTTGGAGCACTGAAGCTTTCTTT
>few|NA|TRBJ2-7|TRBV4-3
CASSHESASYYEQYF
TGCGCCAGCAGCCACGAAAGTGCCAGTTACTACGAGCAGTACTTC
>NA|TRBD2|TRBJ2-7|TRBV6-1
CASKLAGGSYEQYF
TGTGCCAGCAAACTAGCGGGTGGATCCTACGAGCAGTACTTC
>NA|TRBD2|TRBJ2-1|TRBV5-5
CASSLASGSLVFYNEQFF
TGTGCCAGCAGCTTGGCTAGCGGGAGTCTGGTCTTCTACAATGAGCAGTTCTTC
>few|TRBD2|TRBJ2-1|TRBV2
CASSSLAGGYATYNEQFF
TGTGCCAGCAGTTCCCTAGCGGGGGGATACGCGACCTACAATGAGCAGTTCTTC
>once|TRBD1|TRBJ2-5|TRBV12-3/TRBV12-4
CASSLGPRDRDVTQYF
TGTGCCAGCAGCCTGGGGCCCCGGGACAGGGATGTGACCCAGTACTTC
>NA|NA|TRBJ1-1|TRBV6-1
CASKGDTLNTEAFF
TGTGCCAGCAAAGGGGATACTTTGAACACTGAAGCTTTCTTT
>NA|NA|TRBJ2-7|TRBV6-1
CASSTLQGIGEQYF
TGTGCCAGCAGTACCTTACAGGGAATTGGCGAGCAGTACTTC
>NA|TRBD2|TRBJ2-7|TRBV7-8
CASSVLAGAYEQYF
TGTGCCAGCAGCGTACTAGCGGGAGCCTACGAGCAGTACTTC
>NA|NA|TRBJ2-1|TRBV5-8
CASSLVAPLYNEQFF
TGTGCCAGCAGCTTGGTCGCCCCCCTCTACAATGAGCAGTTCTTC
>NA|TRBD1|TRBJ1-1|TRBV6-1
CASSDSTGAITEAFF
TGTGCCAGCAGTGATTCGACAGGGGCCATCACTGAAGCTTTCTTT
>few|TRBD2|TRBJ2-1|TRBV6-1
CASTGTSGHEQFF
TGTGCCAGCACCGGGACTAGCGGCCATGAGCAGTTCTTC
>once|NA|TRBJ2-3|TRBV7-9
CASSLVGLQATQYF
TGTGCCAGCAGCTTAGTTGGTCTTCAAGCAACGCAGTATTTT
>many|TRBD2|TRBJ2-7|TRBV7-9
CASSLAITSGSSYEQYF
TGTGCCAGCAGCTTAGCGATCACTAGCGGGTCCTCCTACGAGCAGTACTTC
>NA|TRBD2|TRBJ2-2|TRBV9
CASSATSGGPTGELFF
TGTGCCAGCAGTGCGACTAGCGGGGGACCCACCGGGGAGCTGTTTTTT
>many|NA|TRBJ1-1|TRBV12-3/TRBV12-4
CASSKLTGTTEAFF
TGTGCCAGCAGTAAACTTACAGGGACAACTGAAGCTTTCTTT
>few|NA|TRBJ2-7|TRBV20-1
CSAWGEISYEQYF
TGCAGTGCTTGGGGGGAAATATCCTACGAGCAGTACTTC
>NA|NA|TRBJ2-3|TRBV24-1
CATSDRGAETQYF
TGTGCCACCAGTGATCGGGGGGCCGAAACGCAGTATTTT
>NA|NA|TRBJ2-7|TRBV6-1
CASSTILPSYEQYF
TGTGCCAGCAGTACGATCCTCCCCTCCTACGAGCAGTACTTC
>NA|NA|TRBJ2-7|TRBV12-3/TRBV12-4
CASSLARRQTRRYEQYF
TGTGCCAGCAGTTTAGCGAGAAGGCAAACGAGGCGGTACGAGCAGTACTTC
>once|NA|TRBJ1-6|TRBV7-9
CASSVDRTYNSPLHF
TGTGCCAGCAGTGTCGACAGGACCTATAATTCACCCCTCCACTTT
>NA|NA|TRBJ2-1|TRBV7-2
CASSARYGDEQFF
TGTGCCAGCAGCGCTAGATACGGGGATGAGCAGTTCTTC
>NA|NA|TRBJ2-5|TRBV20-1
CSMQKGTQETQYF
TGCAGTATGCAGAAAGGGACGCAAGAGACCCAGTACTTC
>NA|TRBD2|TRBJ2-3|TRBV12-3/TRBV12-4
CASSPRGGPRSTDTQYF
TGTGCCAGCAGTCCCCGGGGGGGGCCTAGGAGCACAGATACGCAGTATTTT
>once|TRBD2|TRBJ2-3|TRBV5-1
CASSLVASGRRNTQYF
TGCGCCAGCAGCTTGGTCGCTAGCGGTAGGAGGAATACGCAGTATTTT
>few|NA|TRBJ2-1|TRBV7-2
CASRGTSSNEQFF
TGTGCCAGCAGGGGGACTTCTTCCAATGAGCAGTTCTTC
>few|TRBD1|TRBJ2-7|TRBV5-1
CASSLGQGKYEQYF
TGCGCCAGCAGCTTGGGACAGGGGAAATACGAGCAGTACTTC
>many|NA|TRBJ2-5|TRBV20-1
CSLTGGGTQYF
TGCAGCCTGACAGGTGGGGGGACCCAGTACTTC
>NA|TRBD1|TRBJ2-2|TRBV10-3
CAISRDSYTGELFF
TGTGCCATCAGCCGGGACAGTTACACCGGGGAGCTGTTTTTT
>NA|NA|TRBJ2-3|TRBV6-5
CASSWRGSTDTQYF
TGTGCCAGCAGTTGGAGGGGCAGCACAGATACGCAGTATTTT
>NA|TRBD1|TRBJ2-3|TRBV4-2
CASSQLDRVTDTQYF
TGTGCCAGCAGCCAACTTGACAGGGTCACAGATACGCAGTATTTT
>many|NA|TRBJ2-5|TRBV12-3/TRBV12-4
CASSLGLQETQYF
TGTGCCAGCAGCCTCGGACTTCAAGAGACCCAGTACTTC
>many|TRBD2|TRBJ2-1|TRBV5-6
CASSLDPSGNTEQFF
TGTGCCAGCAGCTTGGATCCTAGCGGGAACACTGAGCAGTTCTTC